This TCR beta chain was sequenced for a study of breast tumors, draining lymph nodes, adjacent tissues. Concerning this clonotype itself: Its antigen is as yet unknown.

One entry per CDR3 protein, called by TCRdb with MiXCR from the multiplex PCR reads. The sample has roughly 70,000 distinct CDR3 sequences, approximately 45% seen once. Germline-derived CDR1 and CDR2 are LGHDT and YNNKEL (reference sequence). V was clipped by 3 bases and J by 0 bases, with 11 bases between them. There are 15 residues in the CDR3. The study's findings and limits: Compared with basal-like, luminal-like tumors shared significantly more repertoire with nontumor tissue.

The sequence was collected from a female donor with breast cancer. Some clones in this sample may be carry-over from other donors' samples. The sequenced sample consisted of breast tumor tissue. This sequence joins TRBV3-1 and TRBJ1-2, with D perhaps matching TRBD1 (5 bases). The CDR3 region is CASSQDTLANYGYTF. The CDR3 DNA reads as TGTGCCAGCAGCCAGGACACTCTAGCTAACTATGGCTACACCTTC.